This T cell receptor (beta chain) originates from a study of blood T cell repertoires in COVID-19. Turning to the study itself: Donors in the United States, Italy and Spain gave samples during acute or convalescent COVID-19. Nucleic acid was either cDNA or gDNA, and it came from T cells, B-cell-depleted T cells, or PBMCs.

As handled by the study authors: Reference gene primer amplification yielded estimated nucleated cell counts. Profiled with immunoSEQ multiplex PCR; TCRdb holds only in-frame clones, not every one. D and trimming were read from the DNA, whereas the V and J calls and clone size are those reported in that table. This table holds 200,000 to 300,000 clones, about 89% found once. The sample taken for sequencing was peripheral blood. The clonotype originates from a woman in her 50s with acute or convalescent COVID-19.

In DNA, the CDR3 is TGTGCCAGCAGATTAAACAGGGTCAATGAGCAGTTCTTC. Its translation is CASRLNRVNEQFF. V and J are TRBV27 and TRBJ2-1; tentative D call: TRBD1 (6 bases). V was shortened by 6 bases and J by 6 bases, with 12 bases between the two germline ends. The CDR3 contains 13 residues. CDR1 and CDR2 (germline): MNHEY, SMNVEV (reference sequence).